The following is a TCR beta chain sequence with its context. No cognate antigen has been identified for it. No much larger clonotype is one base removed from it; base qualities were not supplied. Library preparation was by the immunoSEQ multiplex PCR assay. A mixture of 60 forward primers for TCR Vbeta segments and 13 reverse primers for TCR Jbeta segments was used in the multiplex PCR. A multiplex PCR assay on genomic DNA amplified the CDR3 region of rearranged TCR beta genes. The Illumina HiSeq System was used to sequence the amplified TCR beta libraries as 87-base-pair reads. The paper's processing steps were these. In a later analysis, approximately 74 million unique TCR beta chains were counted across the approximately 620 repertoires, and roughly 9.9 million of these chains were shared by at least two donors. A nearest-neighbor algorithm error-corrected the raw reads and collapsed the reads into unique sequences, merging closely related sequences to remove PCR and sequencing errors. To assign V, D and J gene segments, CDR3 sequences were aligned to IMGT reference sequences. Each retained sequence needed at least a six-nucleotide match to both a V gene segment and a J gene segment. A rearrangement was called productive if the CDR3 had no stop codons and remained in frame with V and J, and every other rearrangement was called non-productive. Following IMGT convention, CDR3 was defined as the stretch from the second conserved V-encoded cysteine up to the conserved J-encoded phenylalanine. Sequences without an unambiguous match to a single V gene segment were excluded from the earlier analysis of 500 to 700 of the donors. In an earlier analysis of 450 to 700 of the donors, V segments were called functional above 56.7% productive rearrangements and were called segregating when the between-donor standard deviation exceeded 5%. A statistical classification framework was built to diagnose cytomegalovirus status from the catalog of TCR beta chain sequences. A later analysis assigned V and J genes by comparing TCR nucleotide sequences with IMGT/GENE-DB human TR gene sequences. Using the TCRdist pipeline, a later analysis assigned CDR3 sequences along with most-parsimonious VDJ recombination scenarios. A later analysis defined each TCR beta chain by its CDR3 amino acid sequence plus V-gene family, and excluded reads lacking a unique V-gene family. As a way to deal with suspected cross-contamination and a sequencing artifact, a later analysis dropped roughly 620 nucleotide sequences that were highly shared and had low generation probability. For each public chain, a later analysis derived a clonal expansion index from normalized ranks of inferred template counts within each repertoire. In a later analysis, generation probabilities were computed with a VDJ recombination model fitted to out-of-frame rearrangements, and the resulting probabilities were checked against IGoR. A later analysis scored TCR-TCR, TCR-HLA and TCR-CMV co-occurrence with hypergeometric tests, applying a repertoire-size bias correction to TCR pairs. In a later analysis, false discovery rates were estimated by permuting HLA or CMV assignments 20 times. In a later analysis, co-occurring TCRs were grouped with DBSCAN, and TCRdist sequence similarity was added when clustering was performed within HLA-allele-positive subsets. Repertoires with fewer than 30,000 or more than 120,000 public chains, plus five repertoires with anomalous nucleotide sharing, were excluded from co-occurrence clustering. In its TCRdb copy, this immuneACCESS table keeps in-frame sequences only and misses some clones. Where compared with another copy, unresolved V genes explain less than half of these, and the others have no known cause. D and trimming were read from the DNA, whereas the V and J calls and clone size are those reported in that table. The sample includes fewer than 150,000 clones, with about 61% observed a single time. The ten largest clones represent over 6.5% of the sample.

This record belongs to a study of cytomegalovirus exposure and HLA in healthy donors (dated by TCRdb to about 2017). Background for the entire study: An earlier analysis of several hundred of the donors reported approximately 260 Gb of sequence data and 117 million unique TCR beta sequences obtained from about 179 million T cells. Around 320 gigabases of sequencing data and 80 million or so unique TCR sequences were included in an early release covering about 700 HLA-typed donors. Of the 398 genotyped donors, roughly 85% fell in the genetic ancestry cluster associated with self-reported Caucasian donors. The study was designed to test whether signatures of past pathogen exposure could be identified by cataloging public T cell receptors. The study used immunosequencing to profile the T cell repertoires of approximately 630 subjects and linked those repertoires to cytomegalovirus serostatus. In addition to the first cohort of 666 subjects, a separate validation cohort of 120 different subjects was used. To predict cytomegalovirus infection status, the study combined high-throughput TCR immunosequencing, statistical association of individual TCRs with disease status, and machine learning. A later analysis re-analyzed previously published TCR beta repertoires from roughly 690 donors and added high-resolution HLA genotyping to study TCR occurrence patterns. Rather than drawing on any new phenotypic data, the later analysis identified candidate immune exposures from TCR beta sequences and the way those sequences occurred across donors. An earlier analysis of 500 to 750 of the donors applied high-throughput TCR beta sequencing to assess whether each TCR beta V gene segment acted as functional or pseudogenic. Donor age, sex, ethnicity and CMV serostatus were collected together with the repertoire data. A later genetic analysis took genome-wide SNP genotypes for about 65% of the 666 donors and used that subset as a discovery cohort. All discovery cohort repertoires had been generated using a single sequencing platform. HLA typing included class I and class II loci at four-digit resolution. The number of typed donors differed by locus: about 620-640 for A, B, C, DRB1 and DQB1; approximately 530 for DQA1; 600 to 610 for DPA1; and some 470 for DPB1. Because of strong linkage in the cohort, a few DR-DQ haplotypes were treated as single units for association and clustering. Among 300 to 500 genotyped donors of the cohort, an average of about 240,000 unique TCR beta nucleotide sequences was sequenced per donor, of which roughly 17% were non-productive.

What the study reported, not specific to this receptor: Because HLA typing was missing for some donors at each locus, association tests included only the typed subset. Several of the top co-occurrence clusters appeared to be linked to parvovirus B19, influenza, CMV and Epstein-Barr virus, according to a later analysis. A cluster of highly shared sequence variants was judged likely to be a technical artifact of the sequencing pipeline. The classifier was reported to diagnose cytomegalovirus status with high specificity and sensitivity in both the original and validation cohorts. The cohort was sequenced for TCR beta chains only, and without alpha or paired-chain data the features that could be detected were limited. A later genetic analysis reported fewer N-insertions in productive TCRs among donors in an Asian-associated ancestry cluster than the 666-donor mean. Because the 87-base-pair reads could not distinguish some IMGT-functional V segments, including TRBV6-2 and TRBV6-3, those segments were excluded. An association between a missense DCLRE1C variant and V-gene and J-gene trimming of TCR beta chains was found in a later genetic analysis and replicated in an independent cohort. It was suggested by the authors that the approach could potentially be generalized to other disease states and immunological phenotypes. Most TCR sequences were seen in very few donors, while some public TCRs were found in many individuals. A further reported finding was that TCR beta sequences accurately predicted the HLA-A and HLA-B alleles for most subjects in the first cohort. Immune exposure information for the cohort was limited to CMV serostatus. Approximately 16 rarely observed V segments, including chromosome 9 orphons, were excluded from the earlier analysis of 550 to 700 of the donors because counts were too low. Most CMV-associated TCR beta chains appeared to be HLA-restricted in a later analysis, and the HLA associations seemed to be driven largely by CMV exposure. A later analysis found that HLA-associated TCR beta chains were more clonally expanded and had lower generation probabilities than equally common non-associated chains. At a false discovery rate of 0.05, a later analysis linked under 20,000 TCR beta sequences to specific HLA alleles. Linkage disequilibrium might explain the correlated functional status among segregating V segments, but an unknown experimental factor could not be ruled out. In a later analysis, the rate of TCR association differed among HLA loci, with DRB1 alleles having the most associated TCRs and HLA-C alleles having the fewest. The study gave a list of under 200 TCR beta chains associated with cytomegalovirus. Presence/absence analyses assumed roughly uniform sequencing depth across donors, an assumption that may not hold. Broadly in line with IMGT annotations, most TCR beta V segments showed up in productive rearrangements about 87% or about 30% of the time in an earlier analysis of several hundred of the donors. Strong co-occurrence of HLA alleles, especially DR and DQ, made assigning TCR associations to individual alleles difficult. In vitro tests confirmed that a few of the cytomegalovirus-associated TCR beta chains recognize cytomegalovirus antigens.

The cohort consisted of some 730 healthy bone marrow donors. All cohort members were sampled while nominally healthy, although unrecorded immune exposures were likely present. The donor was CMV seropositive and belonged to the group of some 290 seropositive cohort members. A peripheral blood sample was provided by each donor, and peripheral blood mononuclear cells were used for TCR beta sequencing. The Qiagen DNeasy Blood Extraction Kit was used to extract genomic DNA from the blood cell samples. The germline V gene supplies CDR1 WSHSY and CDR2 SAAADI. Including the terminal cysteine and phenylalanine, the CDR3 comprises 14 residues. The retained sequence is limited to the CDR3, 42 bases, with the frame set at the first base. Germline trimming amounts to 8 bases on V and 0 bases on J, with 6 as the count of junction bases outside the gene matches.

Sequences were obtained from PBMCs. The receptor was isolated from a man aged 18-30 years in good health and CMV-seropositive. The rearranged chain carries TRBV10-2 and TRBJ1-2; TRBD1 matches 7 bases in the middle. The base sequence is TGCGCCAGCTATGACAGGGCCCCTAACTATGGCTACACCTTC. Its coded protein is CASYDRAPNYGYTF.